Listed below are T cell receptor beta chains from one sample, sequenced in a study of T cells in Graves' hyperthyroidism and ophthalmopathy. TCRdb redid the calling of the multiplex PCR reads with MiXCR, one entry per CDR3 protein. The data show approximately 380,000 distinct CDR3 sequences, under 20% seen once. What was sequenced was blood. These receptor sequences come from a young woman with Graves' hyperthyroidism. CDR3s include the opening cysteine and the closing phenylalanine or tryptophan. The D gene is left open where the match is weak. Some rows have no size entry. The others give once, few or many, or a class for an expanded clone.

TRBJ1-2	TRBV12-3/TRBV12-4	-	once	CASTWGRHGGGYTF	TGTGCCAGCACCTGGGGACGGCACGGGGGGGGCTACACCTTC
TRBJ1-6	TRBV6-1	TRBD1	many	CASSLDRENSPLHF	TGTGCCAGCAGTCTTGACAGGGAGAATTCACCCCTCCACTTT
TRBJ1-1	TRBV20-1	-	-	CSARDQGRWTEAFF	TGCAGTGCTAGAGATCAAGGCAGATGGACTGAAGCTTTCTTT
TRBJ2-5	TRBV18	-	many	CASSPMAGEKETQYF	TGTGCCAGCTCACCAATGGCAGGGGAGAAAGAGACCCAGTACTTC
TRBJ2-7	TRBV12-3/TRBV12-4	-	many	CASSTGRRSSYEQYF	TGTGCCAGCAGTACCGGACGCAGGAGCTCCTACGAGCAGTACTTC
TRBJ1-1	TRBV4-2	-	-	CASSLGGKENTEAFF	TGTGCCAGCAGCCTTGGTGGAAAGGAGAACACTGAAGCTTTCTTT
TRBJ2-4	TRBV15	-	few	CATSRGGRVNIKYF	TGTGCCACCAGCAGGGGGGGTAGGGTCAACATTAAGTACTTC
TRBJ1-5	TRBV28	-	many	CASNWRVNQPQHF	TGTGCCAGCAATTGGAGGGTGAATCAGCCCCAGCATTTT
TRBJ2-6	TRBV28	-	many	CASSKTESGANVLTF	TGTGCCAGCAGTAAGACAGAGTCCGGGGCCAACGTCCTGACTTTC
TRBJ2-3	TRBV24-1	TRBD2	-	CATSDTVLAASTDTQYF	TGTGCCACCAGTGATACGGTACTAGCGGCTAGCACAGATACGCAGTATTTT
TRBJ2-7	TRBV28	TRBD2	-	CASSLSGVYEQYF	TGTGCCAGCAGTCTAAGCGGGGTTTACGAGCAGTACTTC
TRBJ2-7	TRBV3-1	-	many	CASGGTSYEQYF	TGTGCCAGCGGCGGGACGTCCTACGAGCAGTACTTC
TRBJ2-7	TRBV6-1	TRBD2	many	CASSAASGAYEQYF	TGTGCCAGCAGTGCCGCTAGCGGGGCTTACGAGCAGTACTTC
TRBJ2-5	TRBV7-9	TRBD2	many	CASSLVKRGAPETQYF	TGTGCCAGCAGCTTAGTAAAGCGGGGGGCTCCAGAGACCCAGTACTTC
TRBJ2-7	TRBV7-8	-	-	CASTLSRRAREEQYF	TGTGCCAGCACCTTAAGCCGGAGAGCCCGGGAGGAGCAGTACTTC
TRBJ2-7	TRBV7-3	-	many	CASSSYLGYEQYF	TGTGCCAGCAGCTCCTATTTGGGCTACGAGCAGTACTTC
TRBJ1-1	TRBV24-1	-	many	CATSDGGRQAFF	TGTGCCACCAGTGATGGAGGCAGGCAAGCTTTCTTT
TRBJ2-2	TRBV24-1	-	many	CATSDNGELFF	TGTGCCACCAGTGATAACGGGGAGCTGTTTTTT
TRBJ1-2	TRBV2	-	many	CASQLGQRDGYTF	TGTGCCAGCCAACTGGGACAAAGAGATGGCTACACCTTC
TRBJ1-2	TRBV12-3/TRBV12-4	-	many	CASSLERPGNRSRGYTF	TGTGCCAGCAGTCTAGAACGCCCAGGGAACAGATCGAGGGGCTACACCTTC
TRBJ1-1	TRBV4-1	-	-	CASSQAGTYQNTEAFF	TGCGCCAGCAGCCAAGCTGGGACTTACCAGAACACTGAAGCTTTCTTT
TRBJ2-7	TRBV11-3	-	many	CASSLRDSPYEQYF	TGTGCCAGCAGCTTACGGGACTCTCCCTACGAGCAGTACTTC
TRBJ2-5	TRBV12-3/TRBV12-4	-	many	CASTPRWAEETQYF	TGTGCCAGCACCCCGAGGTGGGCTGAAGAGACCCAGTACTTC
TRBJ2-5	TRBV18	-	many	CASSTREGGQETQYF	TGTGCCAGCTCAACCCGTGAAGGGGGGCAAGAGACCCAGTACTTC
TRBJ1-1	TRBV6-2/TRBV6-3	-	many	CASSFKVNTEAFF	TGTGCCAGCAGTTTCAAGGTGAACACTGAAGCTTTCTTT
TRBJ2-7	TRBV6-6	TRBD2	many	CASIFRDGWTSGYEQYF	TGTGCCAGCATATTTAGGGACGGATGGACTAGCGGCTACGAGCAGTACTTC
TRBJ1-5	TRBV6-1	-	-	CASSEAGDSNQPQHF	TGTGCCAGCAGTGAAGCGGGGGATAGCAATCAGCCCCAGCATTTT
TRBJ2-5	TRBV9	-	many	CASSVQGLGETQYF	TGTGCCAGCAGCGTACAGGGCCTGGGGGAGACCCAGTACTTC
TRBJ2-5	TRBV2	-	-	CASSGVGGHRETQYF	TGTGCCAGCAGTGGGGTAGGAGGACACCGGGAGACCCAGTACTTC
TRBJ1-5	TRBV12-3/TRBV12-4	-	many	CASSLSGVRNQPQHF	TGTGCCAGCAGTTTAAGCGGGGTCCGCAATCAGCCCCAGCATTTT
TRBJ1-2	TRBV2	-	many	CASSEAGVYGYTF	TGTGCCAGCAGTGAAGCCGGCGTCTATGGCTACACCTTC
TRBJ2-7	TRBV6-2/TRBV6-3	-	-	CASSYRMTLSYEQYF	TGTGCCAGCAGTTACCGAATGACACTCTCCTACGAGCAGTACTTC
TRBJ2-5	TRBV6-5	TRBD1	many	CASSSRTGRLETQYF	TGTGCCAGCAGTTCCCGGACAGGACGGTTGGAGACCCAGTACTTC
TRBJ1-2	TRBV6-1	-	many	CASSQLTTGTYGYTF	TGTGCCAGCAGCCAACTTACTACAGGGACCTATGGCTACACCTTC
TRBJ1-2	TRBV4-2	-	many	CASRPGSSYGYTF	TGTGCCAGCAGGCCAGGGAGCTCCTATGGCTACACCTTC
TRBJ1-1	TRBV7-3	TRBD1	many	CASSHRFGDRVVF	TGTGCCAGCAGCCATCGTTTTGGGGACAGGGTGGTCTTT
TRBJ2-3	TRBV20-1	TRBD2	few	CSARDPSGGSTDTQYF	TGCAGTGCTAGAGATCCTAGCGGGGGTAGTACAGATACGCAGTATTTT
TRBJ1-5	TRBV19	-	-	CASSSPAADQPQHF	TGTGCCAGTAGTTCCCCTGCGGCCGATCAGCCCCAGCATTTT
TRBJ2-7	TRBV6-2/TRBV6-3	-	-	CASRNKGRLF	TGTGCCAGCAGGAATAAGGGACGGCTATTC
TRBJ1-2	TRBV7-2	TRBD1	few	CASSFTAGTGGYGYTF	TGTGCCAGCAGCTTCACCGCTGGGACAGGGGGCTATGGCTACACCTTC
TRBJ2-2	TRBV10-3	TRBD2	many	CAIKGSGGNTGELFF	TGTGCCATCAAGGGTAGCGGGGGAAACACCGGGGAGCTGTTTTTT
TRBJ2-2	TRBV20-1	-	-	CSARGVSGILGTGELFF	TGCAGTGCTAGAGGGGTCTCAGGGATTTTGGGGACCGGGGAGCTGTTTTTT
TRBJ2-5	TRBV6-2/TRBV6-3	TRBD2	-	CASSVTSGGAWETQYF	TGTGCCAGCAGTGTGACTAGCGGGGGGGCCTGGGAGACCCAGTACTTC
TRBJ1-3	TRBV4-1	TRBD1	many	CASRDRGSSGNTIYF	TGCGCCAGCAGGGACAGGGGGAGCTCTGGAAACACCATATATTTT
TRBJ2-2	TRBV5-6	-	-	CASSLAWGVQGTGELFF	TGTGCCAGCAGCTTGGCATGGGGGGTTCAGGGCACCGGGGAGCTGTTTTTT
TRBJ1-2	TRBV29-1	TRBD1	many	CSATGGRAFYGYTF	TGCAGCGCCACAGGGGGCCGTGCCTTTTATGGCTACACCTTC
TRBJ1-3	TRBV11-3	-	many	CASSPDSREGNTIYF	TGTGCCAGCAGCCCAGACTCCCGCGAAGGAAACACCATATATTTT
TRBJ1-2	TRBV6-2/TRBV6-3	-	many	CASVGAGTTDGYTF	TGTGCCAGCGTAGGGGCCGGGACAACTGATGGCTACACCTTC
TRBJ1-1	TRBV27	-	many	CASSPNPTGNTEAFF	TGTGCCAGCAGTCCAAACCCGACAGGAAACACTGAAGCTTTCTTT
TRBJ1-3	TRBV9	TRBD1	-	CASSLTGGDGNTIYF	TGTGCCAGCAGCCTTACAGGGGGAGATGGAAACACCATATATTTT
TRBJ2-7	TRBV2	-	-	CASSRVSSYEQYF	TGTGCCAGCAGCCGGGTCTCATCCTACGAGCAGTACTTC
TRBJ2-7	TRBV12-3/TRBV12-4	TRBD2	many	CASSPRAGSSYEQYF	TGTGCCAGCAGTCCAAGAGCGGGGAGCTCCTACGAGCAGTACTTC
TRBJ1-3	TRBV24-1	-	many	CATSDVYGNTIYF	TGTGCCACCAGTGATGTATACGGAAACACCATATATTTT
TRBJ1-1	TRBV5-1	-	many	CASSLGPGEMNTEAFF	TGCGCCAGCAGCTTGGGGCCAGGAGAAATGAACACTGAAGCTTTCTTT
TRBJ1-5	TRBV2	-	many	CASSEANQPQHF	TGTGCCAGCAGTGAGGCCAATCAGCCCCAGCATTTT
TRBJ2-4	TRBV24-1	-	once	CASSESILAKNIQYF	TGTGCCAGCAGTGAATCCATCCTAGCCAAAAACATTCAGTACTTC
TRBJ1-2	TRBV11-1	TRBD1	many	CASSQDRGRGYTF	TGTGCCAGCAGCCAGGACAGGGGAAGAGGCTACACCTTC